This TCR beta chain was profiled in a study of cytomegalovirus exposure and HLA in healthy donors. Study outcomes and limitations: The study recorded 160 or so TCR beta chains that were cytomegalovirus-associated. In an earlier analysis, about 87% or about 30%: the productive usage of most TCR beta V segments.

It was with 60 Vbeta and 13 Jbeta primers that the PCR ran. This table comes from immunoSEQ multiplex PCR, and its TCRdb copy is limited to in-frame clones, with some not included. This table has about 240,000 clones, roughly 80% appearing once. A remark on this clone: Its cognate antigen is unknown.

These donors, healthy bone marrow donors, were studied. This clonotype originated in a woman between 35 and 50 years old in good health and CMV-seropositive. Source material: PBMCs.

CDR3 protein: CAIGLAGTQMLEQYF. The CDR3 DNA reads as TGTGCCATCGGATTAGCGGGGACCCAAATGCTGGAGCAGTACTTC. This chain links TRBV10-3 with TRBJ2-7; 8 positions agree with TRBD2. The ends lost 8 bases at V and 7 bases at J; junction bases unmatched: 16. From germline, CDR1 is ENHRY and CDR2 SYGVKD. There are 15 residues in the CDR3.